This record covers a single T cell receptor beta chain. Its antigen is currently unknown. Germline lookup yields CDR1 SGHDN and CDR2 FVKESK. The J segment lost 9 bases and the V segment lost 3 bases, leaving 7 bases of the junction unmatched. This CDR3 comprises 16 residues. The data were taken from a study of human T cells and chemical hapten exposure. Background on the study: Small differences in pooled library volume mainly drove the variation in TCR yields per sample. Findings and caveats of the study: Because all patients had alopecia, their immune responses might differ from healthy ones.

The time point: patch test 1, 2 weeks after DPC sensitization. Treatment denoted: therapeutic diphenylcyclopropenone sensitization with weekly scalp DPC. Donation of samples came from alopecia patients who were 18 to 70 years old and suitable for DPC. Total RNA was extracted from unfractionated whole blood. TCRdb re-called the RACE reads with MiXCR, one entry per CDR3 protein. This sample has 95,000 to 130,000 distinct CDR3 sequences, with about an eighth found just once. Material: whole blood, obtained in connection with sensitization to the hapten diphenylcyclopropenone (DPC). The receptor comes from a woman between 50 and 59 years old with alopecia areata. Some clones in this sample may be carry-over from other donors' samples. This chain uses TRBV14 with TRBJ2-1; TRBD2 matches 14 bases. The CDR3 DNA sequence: TGTGCCAGCAGCCACCGACTAGCGGGGGGGCCGGGTGAGCAGTTCTTC. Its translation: CASSHRLAGGPGEQFF.